What follows describes a single T cell receptor beta chain. Its recognized antigen is unknown. No per-base quality is available; no much larger clone lies one base away. For sequencing of the TCRbeta CDR3 region, genomic DNA was extracted from the sorted cells. TCRbeta CDR3 regions were sequenced using the immunoSEQ Assay. In its TCRdb copy, this immuneACCESS table keeps in-frame sequences only and misses some clones. Where compared with another copy, unresolved V genes explain less than half of these, and the others have no known cause. The sample contains about 56,000 clones, approximately 80% of them found a single time. Roughly 4% of the sample lies in the top ten. CDR1 is given as SGHTA and CDR2 as FQGNSA, both from the germline V gene. Including the terminal cysteine and phenylalanine, the CDR3 comprises 14 residues. Solely the CDR3 DNA is kept, with 42 bases framed from the first base. The germline ends are 17 bases apart after V is trimmed by 5 bases and J by 6 bases.

The data are from a study of OX40 agonist ivuxolimab in advanced cancers. Regarding the research as a whole: Ivuxolimab was a fully human IgG2 agonistic monoclonal antibody targeting the costimulatory receptor OX40 (CD134). Peripheral TCRbeta sequencing was intended to test whether TCR sequence diversity was altered and clonal T-cell expansion was caused by ivuxolimab. Of the 52 patients in dose escalation, 19 had hepatocellular carcinoma, roughly 15 had melanoma, 9 had renal cell carcinoma and 9 had head and neck cancer. Prior anti-PD-1, anti-PD-L1 or anti-CTLA-4 therapy was permitted, and checkpoint inhibitors had been received by about 36% of dose-escalation patients. The paper covers the monotherapy dose-escalation part of the phase I ivuxolimab trial, which included N ≈ 57 patients. Partial responses occurred in three dose-escalation patients, of whom one had hepatocellular carcinoma and two had cutaneous melanoma. In the dose-escalation cohort, about four fifths of patients were male, and the mean age was around 65 years with a range of about 23 to 79. Intravenous ivuxolimab was administered to patients every 2 weeks at six dose levels: 0.01, 0.1, 0.3, 1.5, 3 and 10 mg/kg. Here is what the overall study found, with its caveats: Low levels of normalized T-cell clonal expansion were also seen in some patients who did not respond. At doses from 0.1 to 3.0 mg/kg, clonal expansion was seen in both CD4+ and CD8+ blood T cells between baseline and week 6. After ivuxolimab, more expanded clones were found on average in CD8+ T cells than in CD4+ T cells. In the 0.1-3.0 mg/kg groups, partial responders had among the lowest normalized peripheral clonal expansion, particularly in CD8+ T cells. The antigen specificity of the peripheral T cells that underwent clonal expansion was not determined.

The trial excluded patients who had a history of autoimmune disease or were on systemic immunosuppression. Peripheral blood for TCR sequencing was collected from all dose cohorts at baseline, on cycle 4 day 1, and on cycle 7 day 1. Samples came from an open-label, multicenter, first-in-human phase I dose-escalation trial of ivuxolimab. Adults with locally advanced or metastatic melanoma, renal cell carcinoma, hepatocellular carcinoma or head and neck squamous cell carcinoma were enrolled in the trial. CD4+ and CD8+ T cells were sorted separately from peripheral blood before TCR sequencing. The source is an adult with an advanced solid tumor such as melanoma, head and neck, liver or kidney cancer. The sequence links TRBV7-2 to TRBJ2-7; a confident D gene designation cannot be given. This specimen consisted of CD4+ or CD8+ T cells sorted from blood, obtained in a trial of the OX40 agonist ivuxolimab. The DNA sequence is given as TGTGCCAGCAGCACTTCTTTGGGGTCACGCGAGCAGTACTTC. It encodes CASSTSLGSREQYF.